A single sample is the source of the 14 T cell receptor beta chains below, sequenced in a study of blood T cell repertoires in COVID-19. Repertoires were generated with immunoSEQ multiplex PCR, while TCRdb's copy carries only in-frame clones and drops some. The sample consists of 270,000 or so clones, 85% to 95% of them appearing once. The specimen was PBMCs or T cells enriched from blood (not recorded which). These receptor sequences come from a man aged 35-49 years who had been exposed to COVID-19.

This chain links TRBV4-2 with TRBJ2-2, with 10 positions matching TRBD2. CDR1 LGHNA and CDR2 YNFKEQ come from the germline V gene. The CDR3 runs to 17 residues. V lost 1 base and J lost 3; bases outside the gene matches: 5. CDR3 residues: CASSQAPSGRYTGELFF. CDR3 bases: TGTGCCAGCAGCCAAGCCCCTAGCGGGAGATACACCGGGGAGCTGTTTTTT.

V is TRBV29-1 and J is TRBJ2-1; TRBD1 agrees at 7 bases. With 4 bases clipped from V and 12 bases from J, the junction kept 9 bases outside the gene matches. The germline V gene has CDR1 SQVTM and CDR2 ANQGSEA. CDR3 size: 12 residues. The CDR3: CSVAETGIGQFF. The CDR3 DNA follows: TGCAGCGTTGCCGAGACAGGGATCGGGCAGTTCTTC.

This chain uses TRBV11-2 with TRBJ2-3; unclear D gene. CDR3 length: 14 residues. With 1 base removed from V and 3 bases from J, the gap between germline ends came to 8 bases. Germline CDR1 and CDR2: SGHAT and FQNNGV. CDR3 nucleotide sequence: TGTGCCAGCAGCTTAGGCGGAGTAACAGATACGCAGTATTTT. Its translation is CASSLGGVTDTQYF.

The CDR3 sequence is CASSPGLADSYEQYF. Here the CDR3 DNA reads TGCGCCAGCAGCCCGGGACTAGCGGATTCCTACGAGCAGTACTTC. V is TRBV5-1 and J is TRBJ2-7, with 11 bases identical to TRBD2. Germline CDR1 is SGHRS and CDR2 is YFSETQ. The CDR3 is made up of 15 amino acids. V lost 4 bases and J lost 1; bases outside the gene matches: 4.

V gene TRBV13 combines with J gene TRBJ2-5, with 11 nucleotides matching TRBD2. The CDR3 runs to 14 residues. Germline-derived CDR1 and CDR2 are PRHDT and FYEKMQ (reference sequence). Germline trimming cut 2 bases from V and 5 bases from J; bases unmatched to any gene: 1. CDR3 in amino acids: CASSLRLAGETQYF. The CDR3 coding sequence is TGTGCCAGCAGCTTACGACTAGCGGGGGAGACCCAGTACTTC.

The chain has TRBV7-2 and TRBJ2-3; 8 positions match TRBD2. V was clipped by 1 base and J by 2 bases; unmatched bases: 5. Per germline, CDR1 SGHTA and CDR2 FQGNSA. The CDR3 has 16 amino acids. DNA for the CDR3: TGTGCCAGCAGCTTAGGTCCTAGCGGGTTCACAGATACGCAGTATTTT. It is translated as CASSLGPSGFTDTQYF.

This clone has just one count. V and J are TRBV6-5 and TRBJ2-7; D call uncertain. There are 15 residues in the CDR3. Germline V gives CDR1 MNHEY, CDR2 SVGAGI. The germline V and J ends were trimmed by 0 bases and 2 bases, with 11 bases remaining between them. CDR3 nucleotide sequence: TGTGCCAGCAGTTACTCCGCGAAGCCGACCTACGAGCAGTACTTC. Amino acids: CASSYSAKPTYEQYF.

This clone was recorded once. V usage is TRBV10-3 and J usage is TRBJ1-6; D gene unclear. Germline lookup yields CDR1 ENHRY and CDR2 SYGVKD. V shed 3 bases and J shed 0 bases, with 9 bases lying between them. The CDR3 totals 16 residues. This chain's CDR3 is CAISETGSSYNSPLHF. The CDR3 DNA sequence: TGTGCCATCAGTGAAACCGGGAGCTCCTATAATTCACCCCTCCACTTT.

The chain links TRBV27 to TRBJ2-1, with D perhaps matching TRBD2 (5 bases). The CDR3 loop spans 17 amino acids. The germline V and J ends were trimmed by 3 bases and 4 bases, with 19 bases remaining between them. Germline V CDR1 and CDR2: MNHEY, SMNVEV (reference sequence). CDR3 sequence reads: CASSFLEVSGMYNEQFF. The DNA for the CDR3 is TGTGCCAGCAGTTTCCTCGAAGTAAGCGGAATGTACAATGAGCAGTTCTTC.

This sequence joins TRBV28 and TRBJ2-7; 7 bases match TRBD2. The CDR3 spans 15 residues. CDR1 and CDR2 (germline): MDHEN, SYDVKM. After removal of 2 bases from V and 3 bases from J, the junction contained 7 bases not matched to a gene. This CDR3 is CASSLPTSRYYEQYF. The CDR3 coding sequence is TGTGCCAGCAGTTTACCGACTAGCAGATACTACGAGCAGTACTTC.

This chain links TRBV19 with TRBJ1-1, with D uncertain. From germline, CDR1 is LNHDA and CDR2 SQIVND (reference sequence). The CDR3 totals 13 residues. V lost 1 base and J 1 base, leaving 4 bases between the germline ends. Here the CDR3 DNA reads TGTGCCAGTAGTATAGGCGGGAACACTGAAGCTTTCTTT. It codes for CASSIGGNTEAFF.

CDR3 sequence: CASSSARSYGYTF. The CDR3 nucleotides are TGCGCCAGCAGCTCGGCGCGGTCCTATGGCTACACCTTC. The chain couples TRBV5-1 to TRBJ1-2; D is ambiguous. CDR1 is SGHRS, CDR2 YFSETQ, per germline. The V gene lost 3 bases and the J gene lost 4 bases, with 10 bases spanning the gap. This CDR3 comprises 13 residues.

The CDR3 protein is CASTRSFRAGGIDTQYF. CDR3 nucleotide sequence: TGTGCCAGCACCCGATCTTTCAGGGCAGGAGGGATAGATACGCAGTATTTT. The rearrangement joins TRBV9 to TRBJ2-3, with D maybe TRBD2 (6 bases). The CDR3 extends over 17 amino acids. V was trimmed by 6 bases and J by 5 bases, leaving 25 bases between them. Germline CDR1 SGDLS, CDR2 YYNGEE.

This chain uses TRBV6-1 with TRBJ1-1; D not resolved. The CDR3 runs 14 residues. Germline CDR1 is MNHNS and CDR2 is SASEGT. V was cut by 2 bases and J by 1 base, with 8 bases left in between. CDR3: CASSELLRNTEAFF. CDR3 nucleotide sequence: TGTGCCAGCAGTGAACTACTGAGGAACACTGAAGCTTTCTTT.